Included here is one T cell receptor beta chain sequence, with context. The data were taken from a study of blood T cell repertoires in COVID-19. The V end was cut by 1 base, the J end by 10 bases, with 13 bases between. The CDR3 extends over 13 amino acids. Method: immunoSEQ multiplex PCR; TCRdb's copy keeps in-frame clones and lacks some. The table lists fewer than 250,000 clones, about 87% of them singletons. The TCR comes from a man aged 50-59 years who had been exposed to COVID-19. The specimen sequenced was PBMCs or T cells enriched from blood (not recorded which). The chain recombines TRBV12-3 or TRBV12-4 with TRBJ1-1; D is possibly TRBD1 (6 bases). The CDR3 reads CASSLDIQGLAFF. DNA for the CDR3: TGTGCCAGCAGTTTAGACATACAGGGATTAGCTTTCTTT.